The 14 T cell receptor beta chains given below trace back to one sample, sequenced in a study of T cell changes during pregnancy in multiple sclerosis. Repertoires were generated with immunoSEQ multiplex PCR, while TCRdb's copy carries only in-frame clones and drops some. This table has over 60,000 clones, 91% appearing once. The input for sequencing was CD4+ T cells from peripheral blood mononuclear cells, taken in the third trimester of pregnancy. The receptors originated from a female donor in good health, enrolled as a control in a pregnancy study.

The V call is TRBV5-6, the J call TRBJ2-7; D possibly corresponds to TRBD2 (7 bases). Germline CDR1 is SGHDT and CDR2 is YYEEEE. Trimming removed 3 bases from V and 2 bases from J, with 15 bases in between. The CDR3 extends over 15 amino acids. CDR3 sequence (DNA): TGTGCCAGCAGCTCCCTGGGGGGGCGAGCCTACGAGCAGTACTTC. It codes for CASSSLGGRAYEQYF. The full variable domain, rest sourced from reference TRBV5-6 and TRBJ2-7, is DAGVTQSPTHLIKTRGQQVTLRCSPKSGHDTVSWYQQALGQGPQFIFQYYEEEERQRGNFPDRFSGHQFPNYSSELNVNALLLGDSALYLCASSSLGGRAYEQYFGPGTRLTVT.

The rearrangement joins TRBV29-1 to TRBJ1-4, with 7 bases aligning to TRBD1. The CDR3 is 13 amino acids. Trimming took 6 bases from V and 4 from J; bases not matched to a gene: 5. The germline V gene encodes CDR1 SQVTM and CDR2 ANQGSEA. The CDR3 is CSVGTDLNEKLFF. DNA for the CDR3: TGCAGCGTGGGGACAGACCTTAATGAAAAACTGTTTTTT.

The chain links TRBV19 to TRBJ1-2; a possible D gene is TRBD1 (6 bases). Per germline, CDR1 LNHDA and CDR2 SQIVND (reference sequence). The germline V and J ends were trimmed by 7 bases and 7 bases, with 22 bases remaining between them. This CDR3 comprises 15 residues. The DNA of the CDR3 is TGTGCCAGTACCCAACCCCAGGGGCCCGCCGGTGGCTACACCTTC. Its translation is CASTQPQGPAGGYTF.

The chain uses TRBV10-3 and TRBJ2-1; possibly TRBD1 for D (6 bases). With 6 bases removed from V and 10 bases from J, the gap between germline ends came to 13 bases. Germline V gene data show CDR1 as ENHRY and CDR2 as SYGVKD. The CDR3 has 12 amino acids. The DNA of the CDR3 is TGTGCCATCAGCCCAGGGGCCGGGGAGCAGTTCTTC. Its protein is CAISPGAGEQFF.

The chain recombines TRBV10-2 with TRBJ1-5; D remains ambiguous. The CDR3 covers 17 residues. Deletions cut 3 bases from V and 1 base from J, with 16 bases between. The germline V gene has CDR1 WSHSY and CDR2 SAAADI. The chain's CDR3 is CASSDWADLWSNQPQHF. CDR3 sequence (DNA): TGCGCCAGCAGTGACTGGGCGGACTTGTGGAGCAATCAGCCCCAGCATTTT.

There are a few counts of this clone. V is TRBV18 and J is TRBJ1-1; D ambiguous. The V end was cut by 0 bases, the J end by 0 bases, with 5 bases between. The CDR3 spans 14 residues. The germline V gene encodes CDR1 KGHSH and CDR2 LQKENI. CDR3 nucleotide sequence: TGTGCCAGCTCACCACCGGCAGTGAACACTGAAGCTTTCTTT. Protein: CASSPPAVNTEAFF.

The chain carries TRBV6-6 and TRBJ2-7; 7 bases agree with TRBD1. This CDR3 has 13 amino acids. Trimming removed 6 bases from V and 2 bases from J; junction bases left unmatched: 4. In germline, CDR1 is MNHNY, CDR2 SVGAGI (reference sequence). The CDR3 sequence is CASSRDRAYEQYF. CDR3 in DNA: TGTGCCAGCAGCCGTGACAGGGCCTACGAGCAGTACTTC.

The chain links TRBV19 to TRBJ1-1; D call uncertain. V lost 1 base to trimming and J lost 1 base, with 7 bases between them. The CDR3 runs 14 residues. The germline CDR1 and CDR2 sequences are LNHDA and SQIVND (reference sequence). The DNA for the CDR3 is TGTGCCAGTAGTATAGGGGCGTCGAACACTGAAGCTTTCTTT. This translates into CASSIGASNTEAFF.

This chain links TRBV30 with TRBJ1-1; D might be TRBD1 (5 bases). The CDR3 contains 15 residues. The V end lost 1 base, the J end lost 0 bases, and 12 bases lay between the germline ends. Germline V gene sequence: CDR1 GTSNPN, CDR2 SVGIG (reference sequence). The CDR3, as DNA: TGTGCCTGGAGTGACAAGGGGCTCATGAACACTGAAGCTTTCTTT. This codes for CAWSDKGLMNTEAFF.

V usage is TRBV5-4 and J usage is TRBJ1-1; maybe TRBD1 (6 bases). V was trimmed by 4 bases and J by 2 bases, leaving 12 bases between them. Germline V gene lookup returns CDR1 SGHNT and CDR2 YYREEE (reference sequence). There are 14 residues in the CDR3. CDR3 protein: CASSKEGGNTEAFF. In DNA form, the CDR3 reads TGTGCCAGCAGCAAAGAAGGGGGTAACACTGAAGCTTTCTTT.

CDR3 in amino acids: CASSLSGGTVNTEAFF. The CDR3 nucleotides are TGCGCCAGCAGCTTAAGCGGCGGGACGGTCAACACTGAAGCTTTCTTT. The V call is TRBV5-1, the J call TRBJ1-1; a possible D gene is TRBD1 (5 bases). Germline values: CDR1 SGHRS, CDR2 YFSETQ. V shed 2 bases and J shed 2 bases, with 16 bases lying between them. The length of the CDR3 is 16 residues.

The chain recombines TRBV4-3 with TRBJ1-5; 7 bases map to TRBD1. There are 14 residues in the CDR3. Looked up from germline, CDR1 is LGHNA and CDR2 is YSLEER. The V segment lost 4 bases and the J segment 5 bases; nucleotides outside the gene matches: 5. For the CDR3, the DNA is TGCGCCAGCAGCCTGGGGACAGTTGATCAGCCCCAGCATTTT. It encodes CASSLGTVDQPQHF.

A few counts support this clone. The chain carries TRBV20-1 and TRBJ1-1; the D is unclear. This CDR3 is built from 10 residues. Germline assignment: CDR1 DFQATT and CDR2 SNEGSKA (reference sequence). Trimming removed 3 bases at V and 6 bases at J, with 5 bases between. The CDR3 loop reads CSASTAEAFF. DNA of the CDR3: TGCAGTGCTAGTACGGCTGAAGCTTTCTTT.

This clone was counted between two and nine times. The rearrangement uses TRBV7-9 and TRBJ1-1, with 7 nucleotides matching TRBD1. The trim removed 5 bases at V and 5 bases at J, leaving 8 bases unmatched. CDR3 size: 14 residues. Germline V gene sequence: CDR1 SEHNR, CDR2 FQNEAQ (reference sequence). This CDR3 is CASSATGDGTEAFF. DNA of the CDR3: TGTGCCAGCAGCGCCACAGGGGACGGAACTGAAGCTTTCTTT.